These T cell receptor beta chains were read from a single sample in a study of blood T cell repertoires in COVID-19. This table comes from immunoSEQ multiplex PCR, and its TCRdb copy is limited to in-frame clones, with some not included. The data contain tens of thousands of clones, 91% of them singletons. The sequencing sample was made of peripheral blood. These receptors all stem from an elderly woman with acute or convalescent COVID-19. CDR3s include the opening cysteine and the closing phenylalanine or tryptophan. The D gene is left open where the match is weak. A clone size is listed for some rows: how often the clone was seen (once, few, many), or a class if it is expanded.

few | TRBJ1-1 | TRBV30 | - | CAWGVRGRTEAFF | TGTGCCTGGGGGGTCCGGGGTCGTACTGAAGCTTTCTTT
- | TRBJ2-2 | TRBV18 | TRBD2 | CASSHPERLAGAQAGELFF | TGTGCCAGCTCACACCCTGAGAGACTAGCGGGGGCCCAAGCCGGGGAGCTGTTTTTT
- | TRBJ1-2 | TRBV7-9 | - | CASSERGTEGDGYTF | TGTGCCAGCAGCGAGCGGGGGACGGAGGGTGACGGCTACACCTTC
- | TRBJ1-5 | TRBV9 | - | CASSVGTNPNQPQHF | TGTGCCAGCAGCGTAGGCACTAATCCCAATCAGCCCCAGCATTTT
- | TRBJ2-1 | TRBV18 | TRBD1 | CASSPGTGVYNEQFF | TGTGCCAGCTCACCCGGGACAGGGGTTTACAATGAGCAGTTCTTC
- | TRBJ1-2 | TRBV15 | TRBD1 | CATSRTINSGTAFVYGYTF | TGTGCCACCAGCAGAACAATAAATTCCGGGACAGCATTCGTCTATGGCTACACCTTC
- | TRBJ2-3 | TRBV2 | - | CASKPAADTQYF | TGTGCCAGCAAGCCCGCCGCAGATACGCAGTATTTT
- | TRBJ1-4 | TRBV3-1/TRBV3-2 | TRBD1 | CASSPGTGTGVGEKLFF | TGTGCCAGCAGTCCCGGGACAGGGACGGGGGTTGGTGAAAAACTGTTTTTT
- | TRBJ1-5 | TRBV9 | - | CASSLNDISAQHF | TGTGCCAGCAGCCTAAACGACATTTCTGCCCAGCATTTT
- | TRBJ2-3 | TRBV19 | - | CASSISAQMMDTQYF | TGTGCCAGTAGTATCTCAGCGCAGATGATGGATACGCAGTATTTT
once | TRBJ1-2 | TRBV19 | TRBD1 | CASREQGNYGYTF | TGTGCCAGTAGGGAACAGGGGAACTATGGCTACACCTTC
- | TRBJ1-4 | TRBV20-1 | TRBD1 | CSASRQGKDEKLFF | TGCAGTGCTAGTAGACAGGGGAAAGATGAAAAACTGTTTTTT
- | TRBJ1-1 | TRBV28 | - | CASSSPNARTEAFF | TGTGCCAGCAGTTCTCCAAACGCGAGGACTGAAGCTTTCTTT
- | TRBJ1-3 | TRBV19 | - | CASKQFSGNTIYF | TGTGCCAGTAAACAGTTCTCTGGAAACACCATATATTTT
once | TRBJ2-3 | TRBV6-5 | - | CASSYAPGSSTDTQYF | TGTGCCAGCAGTTATGCCCCCGGGAGTAGCACAGATACGCAGTATTTT
once | TRBJ2-2 | TRBV25-1 | - | CASSESVWTPYTGELFF | TGTGCCAGCAGTGAATCGGTATGGACACCGTACACCGGGGAGCTGTTTTTT
- | TRBJ1-2 | TRBV5-1 | TRBD1 | CASSLSPDRGRNGYTF | TGCGCCAGCAGCTTGTCGCCGGACAGGGGGAGGAATGGCTACACCTTC
- | TRBJ2-7 | TRBV18 | TRBD1 | CASSLNRGTLDSEQYF | TGTGCCAGCTCGCTCAACAGGGGCACCCTCGACTCCGAGCAGTACTTC
- | TRBJ2-2 | TRBV24-1 | TRBD1 | CATSGQGAMSGELFF | TGTGCCACCAGCGGACAGGGGGCGATGTCCGGGGAGCTGTTTTTT
- | TRBJ1-6 | TRBV28 | - | CASRLTGNSPLHF | TGTGCCAGCAGGCTAACAGGGAATTCACCCCTCCACTTT
- | TRBJ2-7 | TRBV5-1 | - | CASSFEGSYEQYF | TGCGCCAGCAGCTTCGAGGGCTCCTACGAGCAGTACTTC
- | TRBJ2-7 | TRBV2 | TRBD1 | CASSVGTGLHEQYF | TGTGCCAGCAGCGTCGGGACAGGGCTGCACGAGCAGTACTTC
- | TRBJ2-2 | TRBV11-3 | - | CASSLQYPGELFF | TGTGCCAGCAGCTTACAGTACCCCGGGGAGCTGTTTTTT
- | TRBJ2-3 | TRBV30 | - | CAWSRKGVTDTQYF | TGTGCCTGGAGTCGTAAGGGGGTCACAGATACGCAGTATTTT
- | TRBJ1-1 | TRBV5-1 | - | CASSWQTANTEAFF | TGCGCCAGCAGCTGGCAAACAGCGAACACTGAAGCTTTCTTT
- | TRBJ1-5 | TRBV7-2 | - | CASSSTRTTSSNQPQHF | TGTGCCAGCAGTTCTACAAGGACTACTAGTAGCAATCAGCCCCAGCATTTT
- | TRBJ1-5 | TRBV30 | TRBD1 | CAWSPQGEGNQPQHF | TGTGCCTGGAGTCCTCAGGGGGAAGGCAATCAGCCCCAGCATTTT
- | TRBJ2-1 | TRBV5-6 | - | CASTTGGLVEQFF | TGTGCCAGCACCACGGGGGGCCTCGTTGAGCAGTTCTTC
- | TRBJ2-7 | TRBV30 | TRBD1 | CAWSPRTGGEDEQYF | TGTGCCTGGAGTCCACGGACAGGGGGCGAGGACGAGCAGTACTTC